This T cell receptor beta chain was identified in a study of beta chain features in type 1 diabetes. Broader study findings: An over-representation of cells with high TCR expression could result from cDNA sequencing.

About this clone itself: The antigen remains unidentified.

Reverse transcription of all isolated RNA meant that expressed TCRB transcripts were sequenced. Clones were sequenced by immunoSEQ multiplex PCR, and TCRdb holds only the in-frame ones, with some missing. Among 200,000 to 300,000 clones listed, about 71% were seen once. Deletions cut 1 base from V and 4 bases from J, with 7 bases between. Germline V CDR1 and CDR2: SQVTM, ANQGSEA. CDR3 length: 12 amino acids. The receptor's source is a man aged 25 to 40 in good health. V and J are TRBV29-1 and TRBJ1-2; D is unclear. The source material was naive CD4+ T cells from blood. The CDR3 here is CSVEVGSYGYTF. For the CDR3, the DNA is TGCAGCGTTGAAGTAGGGAGCTATGGCTACACCTTC.